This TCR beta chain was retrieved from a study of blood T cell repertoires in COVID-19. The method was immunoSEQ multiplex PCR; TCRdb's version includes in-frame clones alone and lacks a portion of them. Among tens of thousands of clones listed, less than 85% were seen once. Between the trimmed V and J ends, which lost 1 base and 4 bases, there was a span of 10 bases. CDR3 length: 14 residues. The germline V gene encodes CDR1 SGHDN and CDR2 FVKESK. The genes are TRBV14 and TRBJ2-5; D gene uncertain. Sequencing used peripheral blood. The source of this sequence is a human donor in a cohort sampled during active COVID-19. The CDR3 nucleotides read TGTGCCAGCAGCCAAGTTCAGGTGGGAGAGACCCAGTACTTC. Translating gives CASSQVQVGETQYF.